A selection of T cell receptor beta chains follows, all from one sample in a study of blood T cell repertoires in COVID-19. TCRdb's table, derived via immunoSEQ multiplex PCR, lists solely in-frame clones and lacks some. The data hold approximately 160,000 clones, with approximately 90% observed a single time. The sample comprised peripheral blood. Receptors were obtained from a man between 45 and 60 years old with acute or convalescent COVID-19. Each CDR3 is given with its conserved first and last residue. A D gene is named only where the DNA matches it firmly. Some rows mark clone size as missing; the rest say once, few, many or name a class of expanded clone.

J gene,clone size,V gene,D gene,CDR3 DNA,CDR3 protein
TRBJ1-1,NA,TRBV5-5,TRBD1,TGTGCCAGCAGCTTGAGGGGACAGCAGAACACTGAAGCTTTCTTT,CASSLRGQQNTEAFF
TRBJ2-1,NA,TRBV2,TRBD2,TGTGCCAGCAGTGAACAAGCGGGAGGGAACAATGAGCAGTTCTTC,CASSEQAGGNNEQFF
TRBJ2-2,once,TRBV10-3,TRBD2,TGTGCCGGCGGAGGGCGGGAGGGGGAGCTGTTTTTT,CAGGGREGELFF
TRBJ1-2,once,TRBV6-4,TRBD1,TGTGCCAGCAGTGACACTTACCGGGACAGGGGCGGCTACACCTTC,CASSDTYRDRGGYTF
TRBJ1-3,NA,TRBV18,TRBD1,TGTGCCAGCTCACCGCCGGGACAGCAGGAAACAACCATATATTTT,CASSPPGQQETTIYF
TRBJ2-2,NA,TRBV7-2,NA,TGTGCCAGCAGCTTCTCGGCGACAGCCGGGGAGCTGTTTTTT,CASSFSATAGELFF
TRBJ2-2,NA,TRBV9,TRBD1,TGTGCCAGCAGCGTCACAACCAGGGGGTCCACCACCGGGGAGCTGTTTTTT,CASSVTTRGSTTGELFF
TRBJ1-5,NA,TRBV28,NA,TGTGCCAGCAGTCAGAGCAATCAGCCCCAGCATTTT,CASSQSNQPQHF
TRBJ1-5,NA,TRBV30,NA,TGTGCCTGGAGCTGGGGGGGGGCGACATTCAATCAGCCCCAGCATTTT,CAWSWGGATFNQPQHF
TRBJ1-6,NA,TRBV6-5,NA,TGTGCCAGCAGTTTCTCGCAGGGCGTAAATTCACCCCTCCACTTT,CASSFSQGVNSPLHF
TRBJ1-4,NA,TRBV6-5,TRBD1,TGTGCCAGCAGTCGGGACAGGGGGGAAAAACTGTTTTTT,CASSRDRGEKLFF
TRBJ2-2,few,TRBV27,NA,TGTGCCAGCAGTACTAGCTTCACCGGGGAGCTGTTTTTT,CASSTSFTGELFF
TRBJ1-1,NA,TRBV5-4,TRBD1,TGTGCCAGCAGCTTAACAGGGGATAACACTGAAGCTTTCTTT,CASSLTGDNTEAFF
TRBJ2-5,NA,TRBV4-1,TRBD2,TGCCCCCCCAGCCAACTCTACGGGACTAGCGGGGGGGCCGTAGAGACCCAGTACTTC,CPPSQLYGTSGGAVETQYF
TRBJ2-3,NA,TRBV3-1/TRBV3-2,NA,TGTGCCAGCAGCCATCACGGGACATTTCGCACAGATACGCAGTATTTT,CASSHHGTFRTDTQYF
TRBJ2-5,NA,TRBV4-1,TRBD2,TGCGCCAGCAGCCCCGGGGTACTAGCGGGGTCTGGCCAAGAGACCCAGTACTTC,CASSPGVLAGSGQETQYF
TRBJ1-1,once,TRBV28,NA,TGTGCCAGCAGCCTAAGATACAGCGGTTTGGGACAACTGAACACTGAAGCTTTCTTT,CASSLRYSGLGQLNTEAFF
TRBJ1-1,NA,TRBV29-1,NA,TGCAGCGTTGGGGTGGGCAGGGAAGCTTTCTTT,CSVGVGREAFF
TRBJ1-6,NA,TRBV19,TRBD1,TGTGCCAGTAGTTCCGGGACAGGGGGCGCGTGGGATAATTCACCCCTCCACTTT,CASSSGTGGAWDNSPLHF
TRBJ2-4,few,TRBV6-5,NA,TGTGCCAGCAGCCGGACTTTGCTAGCCAAAAACATTCAGTACTTC,CASSRTLLAKNIQYF
TRBJ1-5,NA,TRBV6-5,NA,TGTGCCAGCCTGACAGGAGCTTTAAGCAATCAGCCCCAGCATTTT,CASLTGALSNQPQHF
TRBJ1-1,NA,TRBV7-9,NA,TGTGCCAGCAGCTTAGTAAGGACAGCGTTCCTCTTT,CASSLVRTAFLF
TRBJ1-1,NA,TRBV7-3,NA,TGTGCCAGCAGCTTAAGTTTAAACACTGAAGCTTTCTTT,CASSLSLNTEAFF
TRBJ2-2,NA,TRBV7-9,NA,TGTGCCAGCAGCTCCGGTTCTCGGACCGGGGAGCTGTTTTTT,CASSSGSRTGELFF
TRBJ2-5,NA,TRBV28,NA,TGTGCCAGCAGTTCGGGAACAGCCACACCTCAAGAGACCCAGTACTTC,CASSSGTATPQETQYF
TRBJ2-1,NA,TRBV24-1,TRBD1,TGTGCCACCAGTGACAACAGGGGGCCCAATGAGCAGTTCTTC,CATSDNRGPNEQFF
TRBJ1-3,NA,TRBV28,TRBD1,TGTGCCAGCAGTTTCCTCAAACCGGGACAGATGTTCGGAAACACCATATATTTT,CASSFLKPGQMFGNTIYF
TRBJ2-3,NA,TRBV9,NA,TGTGCCAGCAGCGTAGTCAGCCAGGGCCCAGATACGCAGTATTTT,CASSVVSQGPDTQYF
TRBJ2-3,NA,TRBV30,NA,TGTGCCTGGAGTAAGAGGGGCACAGATACGCAGTATTTT,CAWSKRGTDTQYF
TRBJ2-2,NA,TRBV23-1,TRBD1,TGCGCCAGGTGGGACAGGGGTACCGGGGAGCTGTTTTTT,CARWDRGTGELFF
TRBJ1-4,NA,TRBV5-1,NA,TGCGCCAGCAGCCGAACAGGGTTGGTGGTTAATGAAAAACTGTTTTTT,CASSRTGLVVNEKLFF
TRBJ2-5,NA,TRBV9,NA,TGTGCCAGCAGCGTAGGAGGCAAATCGATTCAAGAGACCCAGTACTTC,CASSVGGKSIQETQYF
TRBJ2-1,NA,TRBV14,TRBD2,TGTGCCAGCAGCCAAGTTGGTAGCGGGGGAAACCAGGGGCAGTTCTTC,CASSQVGSGGNQGQFF
TRBJ2-5,NA,TRBV11-2,TRBD2,TGTGCCAGCAGCCGATATACAGGACTAGCGGGACGGGAGACCCAGTACTTC,CASSRYTGLAGRETQYF
TRBJ2-3,NA,TRBV11-2,TRBD1,TGTGCCAGCAGCCCCGACCGGGACAGGGTGACAGATACGCAGTATTTT,CASSPDRDRVTDTQYF
TRBJ1-3,NA,TRBV30,NA,TGTGCCTGGAGTGTACAGAGGGCCGCTGGAAACACCATATATTTT,CAWSVQRAAGNTIYF
TRBJ1-1,NA,TRBV27,NA,TGTGCCAGCAGTGCGACGGGACAGAACACTGAAGCTTTCTTT,CASSATGQNTEAFF
TRBJ2-5,once,TRBV28,NA,TGTGCCAGCAGCCCAGGTTCAGGGTGGGAGACCCAGTACTTC,CASSPGSGWETQYF
TRBJ1-2,NA,TRBV7-9,NA,TGTGCCAGCAGCTTAGGACAGACAATCCTCCAGGGAGGCTACACCTTC,CASSLGQTILQGGYTF
TRBJ1-5,NA,TRBV5-1,TRBD1,TGCGCCAGCAGCCCGGGACAGGAGAATCAGCCCCAGCATTTT,CASSPGQENQPQHF
TRBJ1-4,NA,TRBV25-1,NA,TGTGCCAGCAGTGAACTAACAGGGTCCTTTAATGAAAAACTGTTTTTT,CASSELTGSFNEKLFF
TRBJ2-1,NA,TRBV24-1,TRBD2,TGTGCCAAACCCAGGCCGGGACTAGGGGTCAATGAGCAGTTCTTC,CAKPRPGLGVNEQFF
TRBJ2-1,NA,TRBV5-4,TRBD2,TGTGCCAGCAGCTTAAAGCGGGAAAGGGCCAATGAGCAGTTCTTC,CASSLKRERANEQFF
TRBJ1-1,NA,TRBV7-3,NA,TGTGCCAGCAGCACGGACAGGAACACTGAAGCTTTCTTT,CASSTDRNTEAFF
TRBJ2-2,NA,TRBV6-5,TRBD1,TGTGCCAGCAGGGTGACAGGGTCCGGGGAGCTGTTTTTT,CASRVTGSGELFF
TRBJ2-5,NA,TRBV4-2,NA,TGTGCCAGCAGGCGGGGCACGGGGTTAGAGACCCAGTACTTC,CASRRGTGLETQYF
TRBJ2-1,NA,TRBV9,TRBD1,TGTGCCAGCAGCGCCATCCCGGACAGGCTCCATGAGCAGTTCTTC,CASSAIPDRLHEQFF
TRBJ1-1,NA,TRBV4-1,NA,TGCGCCAGCAGCCAAGATCCGGGGAGGGCTGAAGCTTTCTTT,CASSQDPGRAEAFF
TRBJ1-5,NA,TRBV5-1,NA,TGCGCCAGCAGCTTAGCAGGCTCCTATCATCAGCCCCAGCATTTT,CASSLAGSYHQPQHF
TRBJ2-5,NA,TRBV5-5,TRBD2,TGTGCCAGCAGCCCGGGGACTAGCGGGGAGACCCAGTACTTC,CASSPGTSGETQYF
TRBJ2-2,NA,TRBV10-3,TRBD2,TGTGCCATCAGTGCTAGCGGGGGGAACACCGGGGAGCTGTTTTTT,CAISASGGNTGELFF
TRBJ1-1,NA,TRBV6-4,NA,TGTGCCAGCAGTGAAGGGGGGAACACTGAAGCTTTCTTT,CASSEGGNTEAFF
TRBJ1-1,NA,TRBV5-8,NA,TGTGCCAGCAGCGGGAGGACATGGTATTCGACTGAAGCTTTCTTT,CASSGRTWYSTEAFF
TRBJ1-1,NA,TRBV7-2,NA,TGTGCCAGCAGCTTATACATGAACACTGAAGCTTTCTTT,CASSLYMNTEAFF
TRBJ2-1,NA,TRBV5-8,NA,TGTGCCAGCACCAAAAGCCTGTTAGAGCAGTTCTTC,CASTKSLLEQFF
TRBJ1-6,NA,TRBV10-1,NA,TGCGCCAGCAGTGAGACAAGACAGAGGCGCTCCTATAATTCACCCCTCCACTTT,CASSETRQRRSYNSPLHF
TRBJ1-3,NA,TRBV9,TRBD1,TGTGCCAGCAGCGCAGGAGGACAGGTTAGAAACACCATATATTTT,CASSAGGQVRNTIYF
TRBJ1-2,NA,TRBV18,NA,TGTGCCAGCCAATATGGGCAACAGGGCCGCTATGGCTACACCTTC,CASQYGQQGRYGYTF
TRBJ2-1,NA,TRBV27,NA,TGTGCCTGTAGACCGGGGGTCTCCTACAATGAGCAGTTCTTC,CACRPGVSYNEQFF